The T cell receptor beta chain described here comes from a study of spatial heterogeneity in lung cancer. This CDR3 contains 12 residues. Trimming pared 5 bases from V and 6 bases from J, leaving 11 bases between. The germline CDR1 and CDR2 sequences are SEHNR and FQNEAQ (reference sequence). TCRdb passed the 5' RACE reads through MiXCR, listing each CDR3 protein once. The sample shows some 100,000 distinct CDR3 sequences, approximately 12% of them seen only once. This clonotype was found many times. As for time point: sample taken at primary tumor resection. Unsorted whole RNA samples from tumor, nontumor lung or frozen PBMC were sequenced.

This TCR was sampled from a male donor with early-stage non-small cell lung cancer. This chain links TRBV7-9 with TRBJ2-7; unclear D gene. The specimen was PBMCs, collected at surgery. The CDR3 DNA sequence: TGTGCCAGCAGCCGAGACGAAGCCGAGCAGTACTTC. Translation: CASSRDEAEQYF.